This is a list of T cell receptor beta chains from one sample in a study of T-cell memory formation after mild COVID-19. MiXCR, applied by TCRdb to the 5' RACE reads, yields one record per CDR3 protein. The sample records under 450,000 distinct CDR3 sequences, roughly an eighth being singletons. The sample consisted of PBMCs or a T cell subset sorted from them (not recorded which). These receptors originate from a man aged 18 to 35 who had mild COVID-19 (a few samples of this study predate the infection). Cell type and time point are not known. Both conserved end residues are part of each CDR3. D genes are given only for firm matches. Clone sizes are given selectively: once, few, many, or a class where the clone is expanded.

V	J	size	D	CDR3	DNA
TRBV9	TRBJ2-3	.	TRBD2	CASSVYGGGLTDTQYF	TGTGCCAGCAGCGTATACGGGGGGGGCCTCACAGATACGCAGTATTTT
TRBV11-1	TRBJ1-2	.	TRBD1	CASSSSGTAGWNGYTF	TGTGCCAGCAGCTCTAGTGGGACAGCGGGATGGAATGGCTACACCTTC
TRBV29-1	TRBJ2-7	.	.	CSVEQAGPRYEQYF	TGCAGCGTCGAACAGGCTGGACCCCGCTACGAGCAGTACTTC
TRBV7-9	TRBJ1-2	.	TRBD1	CASIQIGQVHGYTF	TGTGCCAGCATCCAAATCGGACAGGTGCATGGCTACACCTTC
TRBV18	TRBJ1-1	few	.	CASSPTPTNTEAFF	TGTGCCAGCTCACCGACCCCTACCAACACTGAAGCTTTCTTT
TRBV5-1	TRBJ1-5	few	.	CASSLVPGQPQHF	TGCGCCAGCAGCTTGGTCCCGGGACAGCCCCAGCATTTT
TRBV5-1	TRBJ1-6	few	.	CASSLGFDRPLHF	TGCGCCAGCAGCTTAGGTTTCGACAGACCCCTCCACTTT
TRBV10-3	TRBJ2-5	.	.	CAIRGDRTQETQYF	TGTGCCATCAGGGGGGACCGGACCCAAGAGACCCAGTACTTC
TRBV6-5	TRBJ1-6	few	.	CASSYRSAGDSPLHF	TGTGCCAGCAGTTACCGTAGCGCGGGAGATTCACCCCTCCACTTT
TRBV7-2	TRBJ2-3	.	TRBD2	CASSLVVGLASDTQYF	TGTGCCAGCAGCTTAGTAGTCGGACTAGCCAGCGATACGCAGTATTTT
TRBV12-3/TRBV12-4	TRBJ1-5	.	.	CASSDQEGNQPQHF	TGTGCCAGCAGCGACCAGGAGGGCAATCAGCCCCAGCATTTT
TRBV19	TRBJ2-7	few	.	CASSIPGNGYEQYF	TGTGCCAGTAGTATACCAGGGAATGGGTACGAGCAGTACTTC
TRBV9	TRBJ2-1	.	.	CASSVDSAQTWDEQFF	TGTGCCAGCAGCGTAGATAGCGCTCAAACTTGGGATGAGCAGTTCTTC
TRBV7-9	TRBJ2-1	few	.	CASSPRAKGEQFF	TGTGCCAGCAGCCCAAGGGCGAAGGGTGAGCAGTTCTTC
TRBV11-2	TRBJ1-1	many	.	CASSLDRATEAFF	TGTGCCAGCAGCTTAGATAGGGCCACTGAAGCTTTCTTT
TRBV9	TRBJ2-5	few	TRBD2	CASSVDGGDQETQYF	TGTGCCAGCAGCGTAGATGGGGGGGACCAAGAGACCCAGTACTTC
TRBV15	TRBJ2-1	few	.	CATSPDSSSYNEQFF	TGTGCCACCAGCCCCGACTCGTCGTCCTACAATGAGCAGTTCTTC
TRBV28	TRBJ1-6	few	TRBD1	CASSLRDRVSPLHF	TGTGCCAGCAGTTTACGGGACAGGGTTTCACCCCTCCACTTT
TRBV7-2	TRBJ2-3	.	.	CASSPAPVSYTQYF	TGTGCCAGCAGCCCAGCCCCAGTTTCATATACGCAGTATTTT
TRBV7-2	TRBJ2-2	few	TRBD1	CASSAPTGANTGELFF	TGTGCCAGCAGCGCCCCGACAGGGGCCAACACCGGGGAGCTGTTTTTT
TRBV20-1	TRBJ2-5	.	.	CSARRGGSSQETQYF	TGCAGTGCTAGGAGGGGGGGCAGCTCTCAAGAGACCCAGTACTTC
TRBV6-2/TRBV6-3	TRBJ2-1	few	.	CASKRSYNEQFF	TGTGCCAGCAAGCGTAGTTACAATGAGCAGTTCTTC
TRBV5-1	TRBJ1-1	many	.	CASSLDSSGTEAFF	TGCGCCAGCAGCTTGGATTCCAGCGGAACTGAAGCTTTCTTT
TRBV28	TRBJ2-2	few	TRBD1	CASSLTGQGTAGELFF	TGTGCCAGCAGTTTAACGGGACAGGGGACCGCCGGGGAGCTGTTTTTT
TRBV7-9	TRBJ2-4	many	.	CASSLVPGDIQYF	TGTGCCAGCAGCTTAGTCCCAGGGGACATTCAGTACTTC
TRBV7-2	TRBJ2-5	.	.	CASMDAWGETQYF	TGTGCCAGCATGGACGCCTGGGGGGAGACCCAGTACTTC
TRBV7-2	TRBJ2-5	few	TRBD2	CASSPSGGLGETQYF	TGTGCCAGCAGCCCTAGCGGGGGGCTGGGGGAGACCCAGTACTTC
TRBV5-4	TRBJ2-1	.	TRBD2	CASSRGLAEGDEQFF	TGTGCCAGCAGCCGGGGACTAGCGGAGGGGGATGAGCAGTTCTTC
TRBV4-3	TRBJ2-7	few	.	CASSQDKRYEQYF	TGCGCCAGCAGCCAAGATAAAAGGTACGAGCAGTACTTC
TRBV10-3	TRBJ2-7	.	TRBD1	CAPDRAVREQYF	TGTGCCCCCGACAGGGCAGTGCGCGAGCAGTACTTC
TRBV4-1	TRBJ2-1	few	.	CASSQGYLIHNEQFF	TGCGCCAGCAGCCAAGGCTACCTGATACACAATGAGCAGTTCTTC
TRBV5-1	TRBJ1-4	.	.	CASSFEANEKLFF	TGCGCCAGCAGCTTTGAGGCTAATGAAAAACTGTTTTTT
TRBV7-6	TRBJ2-2	.	.	CASSLRVGRQRSDGELFF	TGTGCCAGCAGCTTGCGGGTTGGGAGACAACGATCAGACGGGGAGCTGTTTTTT
TRBV20-1	TRBJ2-1	few	.	CSARGSGAEQFF	TGCAGTGCTAGGGGGTCAGGTGCTGAGCAGTTCTTC
TRBV15	TRBJ2-4	.	TRBD2	CATSRAQRGGHGAKNIQYF	TGTGCCACCAGCAGAGCCCAGCGGGGGGGACATGGGGCCAAAAACATTCAGTACTTC
TRBV11-2	TRBJ2-1	few	.	CASSLLQGFSDEQFF	TGTGCCAGCAGCTTATTGCAGGGGTTTTCCGATGAGCAGTTCTTC
TRBV7-8	TRBJ2-2	few	TRBD2	CASSPGDGLAGIDGELFF	TGTGCCAGCAGCCCTGGGGACGGCTTAGCGGGGATAGACGGGGAGCTGTTTTTT
TRBV20-1	TRBJ1-2	.	TRBD1	CSARGTGWYGYGYTF	TGCAGTGCCAGGGGGACAGGGTGGTATGGCTATGGCTACACCTTC
TRBV9	TRBJ1-2	few	.	CASSASHYGYTF	TGTGCCAGCAGCGCGTCACACTATGGCTACACCTTC
TRBV2	TRBJ2-4	few	.	CASSDQVPYF	TGTGCCAGCAGTGACCAGGTCCCGTACTTC
TRBV7-2	TRBJ2-2	.	.	CASSLNRVGTGELFF	TGTGCCAGCAGCTTGAACAGGGTGGGCACCGGGGAGCTGTTTTTT
TRBV25-1	TRBJ1-5	few	TRBD1	CASRKQGPNQPQHF	TGTGCCAGCAGGAAACAGGGGCCCAATCAGCCCCAGCATTTT
TRBV4-1	TRBJ2-2	few	TRBD1	CASSQEPGGIGGELFF	TGCGCCAGCAGCCAAGAACCAGGGGGTATCGGCGGGGAGCTGTTTTTT
TRBV6-6	TRBJ1-3	.	.	CASRTEGNTIYF	TGTGCCAGCAGGACCGAAGGAAACACCATATATTTT
TRBV12-3/TRBV12-4	TRBJ2-3	many	.	CASNRGTDTQYF	TGTGCCAGCAATCGGGGCACAGATACGCAGTATTTT
TRBV5-1	TRBJ1-1	.	TRBD1	CASSWQGGMVNTEAFF	TGCGCCAGCAGCTGGCAGGGGGGAATGGTTAACACTGAAGCTTTCTTT
TRBV12-3/TRBV12-4	TRBJ2-7	many	TRBD1	CASRGTGGNYEQYF	TGTGCCAGCAGGGGGACAGGGGGCAACTACGAGCAGTACTTC
TRBV4-1	TRBJ1-2	.	.	CASSQLVGYGYTF	TGCGCCAGCAGCCAGTTGGTGGGCTATGGCTACACCTTC
TRBV24-1	TRBJ2-1	once	TRBD1	CATSVEQGALNEQFF	TGTGCCACCAGTGTGGAGCAGGGGGCGCTGAATGAGCAGTTCTTC
TRBV27	TRBJ1-2	.	.	CASSRRNLGQSNGYTF	TGTGCCAGCAGTCGCCGTAATTTAGGACAGTCCAATGGCTACACCTTC
TRBV3-1	TRBJ2-2	.	TRBD2	CASRPQAGRETGELFF	TGTGCCAGCAGACCCCAAGCGGGGCGAGAAACCGGGGAGCTGTTTTTT
TRBV12-3/TRBV12-4	TRBJ2-1	few	TRBD2	CASSFALAGDNEQFF	TGTGCCAGCAGTTTCGCTCTAGCGGGGGACAATGAGCAGTTCTTC
TRBV15	TRBJ2-2	.	.	CATSRDREWDGELFF	TGTGCCACCAGCAGAGATCGAGAATGGGACGGGGAGCTGTTTTTT